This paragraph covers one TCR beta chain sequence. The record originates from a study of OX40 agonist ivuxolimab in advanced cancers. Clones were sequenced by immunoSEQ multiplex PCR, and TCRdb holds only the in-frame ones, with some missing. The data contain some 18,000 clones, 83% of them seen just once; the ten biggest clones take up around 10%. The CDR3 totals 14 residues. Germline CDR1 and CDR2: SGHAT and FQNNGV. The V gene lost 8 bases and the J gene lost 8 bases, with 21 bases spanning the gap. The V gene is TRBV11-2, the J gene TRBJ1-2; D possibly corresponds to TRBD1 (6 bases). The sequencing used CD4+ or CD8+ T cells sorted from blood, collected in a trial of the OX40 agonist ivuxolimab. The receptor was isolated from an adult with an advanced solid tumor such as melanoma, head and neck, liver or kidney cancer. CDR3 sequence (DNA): TGTGCCAGCCACCATGGGGGGGCCTTGAAAGGCTACACCTTC. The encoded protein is CASHHGGALKGYTF.